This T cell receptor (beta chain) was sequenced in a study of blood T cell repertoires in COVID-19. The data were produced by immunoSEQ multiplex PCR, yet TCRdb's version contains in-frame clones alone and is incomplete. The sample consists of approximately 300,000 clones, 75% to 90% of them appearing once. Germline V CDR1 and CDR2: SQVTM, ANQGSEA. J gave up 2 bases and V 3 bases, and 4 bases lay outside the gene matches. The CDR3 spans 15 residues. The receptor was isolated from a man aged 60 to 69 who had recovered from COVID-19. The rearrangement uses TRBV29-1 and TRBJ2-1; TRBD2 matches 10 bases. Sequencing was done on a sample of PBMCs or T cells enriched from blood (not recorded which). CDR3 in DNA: TGCAGCGTTGATGTCGGACTAGCGGCCTACAATGAGCAGTTCTTC. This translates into CSVDVGLAAYNEQFF.